These 28 T cell receptor beta chains were sequenced from one sample in a study of blood T cell repertoires in COVID-19. Produced via immunoSEQ multiplex PCR; TCRdb's table is partial and in-frame only. This table has about 350,000 clones, 89% appearing once. Source material: peripheral blood. The source of these receptors is a woman between 55 and 75 years old with COVID-19, enrolled during active disease.

This clone was recorded a few times. The chain links TRBV5-1 to TRBJ1-2; 10 nucleotides match TRBD1. Germline CDR1 SGHRS, CDR2 YFSETQ. The CDR3 has 14 residues. The V and J ends lost 3 bases and 8 bases, in that order; junction bases with no gene match: 7. The CDR3 loop reads CASSSSGQGTGYTF. Here the CDR3 DNA reads TGCGCCAGCAGCTCCTCGGGACAGGGGACAGGCTACACCTTC. Combining the CDR3 with reference TRBV5-1 and TRBJ1-2 gives the whole variable domain KAGVTQTPRYLIKTRGQQVTLSCSPISGHRSVSWYQQTPGQGLQFLFEYFSETQRNKGNFPGRFSGRQFSNSRSEMNVSTLELGDSALYLCASSSSGQGTGYTFGSGTRLTVV.

This clone was seen a few times. This chain connects TRBV4-2 to TRBJ2-3, with D maybe TRBD2 (7 bases). The germline V gene has CDR1 LGHNA and CDR2 YNFKEQ. The CDR3 is 13 residues long. Trimming took 4 bases from V and 14 from J, leaving 19 bases between them. This CDR3 is CASSPPGRGRRYF. The CDR3, as DNA: TGTGCCAGCAGCCCCCCCGGGCGGGGGCGTCGGTATTTT.

The chain joins TRBV10-3 to TRBJ1-5, with TRBD1 as a possible D gene (6 bases). Trimming removed 10 bases from V and 2 bases from J, with 15 bases in between. CDR1 is ENHRY and CDR2 is SYGVKD in the germline V gene. This CDR3 contains 14 residues. CDR3 amino acids: CATGTMGGNQPQHF. In DNA, the CDR3 is TGTGCCACTGGGACAATGGGGGGCAATCAGCCCCAGCATTTT.

The chain uses TRBV5-8 and TRBJ1-1; D uncertain. The germline CDR1 and CDR2 sequences are SGHTS and YDEGEE. The CDR3 runs 15 residues. The CDR3, as DNA: TGTACCACCAGTAAAGGGAGCGTTGAGACCACTGAAGCTTTCTTT. Its translation: CTTSKGSVETTEAFF.

V gene TRBV14 combines with J gene TRBJ1-3; a weak D match, TRBD1 (5 bases). Germline CDR1 is SGHDN and CDR2 is FVKESK. This CDR3 has 16 residues. Trimming shortened V by 1 base and J by 0 bases, and 10 bases separated the two germline ends. The DNA of the CDR3 is TGTGCCAGCAGCCAAGCGCCAGGGATCTCTGGAAACACCATATATTTT. As protein: CASSQAPGISGNTIYF.

This clone appeared once. The rearrangement joins TRBV7-8 to TRBJ2-5, with D perhaps TRBD1 (6 bases). There are 16 residues in the CDR3. Germline CDR1 SGHVS, CDR2 FQNEAQ. Deletions cut 5 bases from V and 1 base from J, with 17 bases between. The CDR3 region is CASSPQAGVAQETQYF. The DNA of the CDR3 is TGTGCCAGCAGCCCTCAAGCAGGGGTCGCCCAAGAGACCCAGTACTTC.

The chain uses TRBV7-9 and TRBJ2-3; the match to TRBD1 covers 10 bases. The ends lost 5 bases at V and 13 bases at J; junction bases unmatched: 6. Germline CDR1 SEHNR, CDR2 FQNEAQ (reference sequence). The CDR3 extends over 12 amino acids. CDR3: CASSPQTGGKYF. Here the CDR3 DNA reads TGTGCCAGCAGCCCACAGACAGGGGGCAAGTATTTT.

The rearrangement links TRBV6-5 to TRBJ1-1, with a possible D match to TRBD1 (5 bases). CDR3 length equals 14 residues. The V gene lost 7 bases and the J gene lost 4 bases, with 16 bases spanning the gap. Germline values: CDR1 MNHEY, CDR2 SVGAGI. The CDR3 DNA reads as TGTGCCAGCACCCTGGGGGGAGGTAGCACTGAAGCTTTCTTT. Protein: CASTLGGGSTEAFF.

V is TRBV6-6 and J is TRBJ1-1; no clear D gene. Per germline, CDR1 MNHNY and CDR2 SVGAGI (reference sequence). The CDR3 runs to 12 residues. With 9 bases removed from V and 1 base from J, the gap between germline ends came to 9 bases. DNA for the CDR3: TGTGCCAGTCTAACGGGGAACACTGAAGCTTTCTTT. Translated, it gives CASLTGNTEAFF.

This chain links TRBV10-3 with TRBJ1-1; 7 bases are shared with TRBD1. CDR3 length: 14 residues. Per germline, CDR1 ENHRY and CDR2 SYGVKD. J lost 1 base, V lost 5 bases, and 4 bases had no gene match. Here the CDR3 reads CAISTGQWNTEAFF. DNA of the CDR3: TGTGCCATCAGTACGGGACAGTGGAACACTGAAGCTTTCTTT.

The CDR3 coding sequence is TGTGCCAGCAGTCCAGGGGACGCCAACACTGAAGCTTTCTTT. It encodes CASSPGDANTEAFF. V gene TRBV7-9 combines with J gene TRBJ1-1, with TRBD1 as a possible D gene (6 bases). The CDR3 has 14 amino acids. CDR1 SEHNR and CDR2 FQNEAQ come from the germline V gene (reference sequence). V shed 6 bases and J shed 2 bases, with 13 bases lying between them.

The CDR3 here is CASSRTGGAYGYTF. CDR3 bases: TGTGCCAGCAGTAGAACAGGGGGCGCCTATGGCTACACCTTC. This chain uses TRBV6-5 with TRBJ1-2; TRBD1 matches at 9 bases. The V and J ends lost 5 bases and 4 bases, in that order; junction bases with no gene match: 5. Germline assignment: CDR1 MNHEY and CDR2 SVGAGI. The CDR3 length is 14 residues.

This chain uses TRBV28 with TRBJ1-3; unclear D gene. Germline lookup yields CDR1 MDHEN and CDR2 SYDVKM. V lost 6 bases, J lost 0 bases, and 18 bases lay in between. The CDR3 runs to 17 residues. CDR3 nucleotide sequence: TGTGCCAGCAGCTCCCCCTTCGGCGGCATCTCTGGAAACACCATATATTTT. The encoded protein is CASSSPFGGISGNTIYF.

This chain joins TRBV10-1 and TRBJ1-6, with D uncertain. CDR3 length: 21 amino acids. V was trimmed by 4 bases and J by 0 bases, leaving 25 bases between them. CDR1 and CDR2 from the germline V gene are WNHNN and SYGVQD (reference sequence). The CDR3, as DNA: TGCGCCAGCAGTGTGGTTGGCAGCAATTACGGGGAGAGCTCCTATAATTCACCCCTCCACTTT. Its protein is CASSVVGSNYGESSYNSPLHF.

Written as DNA, the CDR3 is TGTGCCAGCTCACCAGGGACACTTGAAAAACTGTTTTTT. Translation gives CASSPGTLEKLFF. V gene TRBV18 combines with J gene TRBJ1-4; TRBD1 is a possible D gene (6 bases). The germline gives CDR1 KGHSH, CDR2 LQKENI. Trimming cost V 2 bases and J 7 bases, with 8 bases left between them. The CDR3 sequence is 13 residues long.

The gene calls are TRBV7-9 and TRBJ2-1; unclear D gene. Germline V gene sequence: CDR1 SEHNR, CDR2 FQNEAQ (reference sequence). There are 12 residues in the CDR3. Trimming stripped 4 bases from V and 10 bases from J, with 11 bases between. The CDR3 DNA reads as TGTGCCAGCAGCTCGCAGGCTGAGGAGCAGTTCTTC. It specifies CASSSQAEEQFF.

This chain links TRBV18 with TRBJ1-2; TRBD1 agrees at 10 bases. With 3 bases clipped from V and 4 bases from J, the junction kept 8 bases outside the gene matches. Germline V gene data show CDR1 as KGHSH and CDR2 as LQKENI. CDR3 length equals 16 residues. CDR3 bases: TGTGCCAGCTCACCCGCGGGACAGGGGCTTGGCTATGGCTACACCTTC. Its translation is CASSPAGQGLGYGYTF.

The chain links TRBV3-1 (or the pseudogene TRBV3-2) to TRBJ1-1; D unresolved. Trimming removed 4 bases from V and 4 bases from J, with 16 bases in between. Germline CDR1 LGHDT, CDR2 YNNKEL (reference sequence). The CDR3 is 15 amino acids. CDR3 sequence reads: CASSPQAGWVTEAFF. For the CDR3, the DNA is TGTGCCAGCAGCCCCCAGGCGGGATGGGTCACTGAAGCTTTCTTT.

V gene TRBV19 combines with J gene TRBJ1-5; 7 nucleotides align to TRBD1. Germline loops: CDR1 LNHDA, CDR2 SQIVND (reference sequence). V dropped 5 bases and J dropped 0; count of bases not matched to a gene: 7. CDR3 length: 16 residues. CDR3 DNA: TGTGCCAGTAGTGTTAAGAACAGGGGTAGCAATCAGCCCCAGCATTTT. Translated: CASSVKNRGSNQPQHF.

This clone was picked up one time. This sequence joins TRBV19 and TRBJ1-2, with TRBD1 matching over 7 bases. This CDR3 contains 15 residues. The V segment lost 4 bases and the J segment 2 bases; nucleotides outside the gene matches: 7. From germline, CDR1 is LNHDA and CDR2 SQIVND (reference sequence). CDR3 amino acids: CASSRGQPKNYGYTF. For the CDR3, the DNA is TGTGCCAGTAGTAGGGGACAGCCCAAGAACTATGGCTACACCTTC.

The genes are TRBV18 and TRBJ1-4; D unclear. V dropped 3 bases and J dropped 10 bases, with 15 bases sitting between them. Germline V gene lookup returns CDR1 KGHSH and CDR2 LQKENI. The CDR3 contains 14 residues. The CDR3 DNA reads as TGTGCCAGCTCACCTTCGCCAGACTTCGGAAAACTGTTTTTT. This codes for CASSPSPDFGKLFF.

The chain has TRBV11-1 and TRBJ1-6, with TRBD1 identical over 11 bases. Trimming cost V 3 bases and J 10 bases; bases outside gene matches: 5. CDR3 length equals 15 residues. CDR1 SGHAT and CDR2 FQDESV come from the germline V gene (reference sequence). The DNA of the CDR3 is TGTGCCAGCAGCTTCTCCCGGACAGGGGGCTCACCCCTCCACTTT. Its protein is CASSFSRTGGSPLHF.

This chain joins TRBV5-1 and TRBJ2-5; 8 bases fit TRBD1. The trim removed 0 bases at V and 4 bases at J, leaving 14 bases unmatched. The germline gives CDR1 SGHRS, CDR2 YFSETQ. The CDR3 is 18 amino acids. The DNA for the CDR3 is TGCGCCAGCAGCTTGGGGGAAGAAGGGCAGGGGGCCGGAGAGACCCAGTACTTC. It is translated as CASSLGEEGQGAGETQYF.

The rearrangement uses TRBV6-5 and TRBJ1-2, with 11 bases matching TRBD1. The CDR3 sequence is 15 residues long. CDR1 is MNHEY and CDR2 is SVGAGI in the germline V gene. After removal of 6 bases from V and 4 bases from J, the junction contained 7 bases not matched to a gene. The CDR3 loop is CASRTPGQGVYGYTF. CDR3 sequence (DNA): TGTGCCAGCAGGACTCCGGGACAGGGGGTCTATGGCTACACCTTC.

The genes are TRBV29-1 and TRBJ1-1; a possible D gene is TRBD1 (5 bases). The germline V and J ends were trimmed by 5 bases and 7 bases, with 20 bases remaining between them. This CDR3 contains 14 residues. Germline V lookup: CDR1 SQVTM, CDR2 ANQGSEA. The CDR3 protein is CSVQYGGRRSEAFF. Written as DNA, the CDR3 is TGCAGCGTTCAATACGGGGGAAGAAGGAGTGAAGCTTTCTTT.

This chain uses TRBV6-1 with TRBJ1-2; a possible D gene is TRBD1 (6 bases). Germline V CDR1 and CDR2: MNHNS, SASEGT. The V end was cut by 3 bases, the J end by 2 bases, with 13 bases between. The CDR3 totals 15 residues. In DNA form, the CDR3 reads TGTGCCAGCAGTGAGGAGACAGGAGAGAACTATGGCTACACCTTC. Protein product: CASSEETGENYGYTF.

The rearrangement uses TRBV7-9 and TRBJ2-5; D uncertain. CDR3 length: 11 residues. Germline assignment: CDR1 SEHNR and CDR2 FQNEAQ (reference sequence). V dropped 5 bases and J dropped 3 bases, with 4 bases sitting between them. The CDR3 nucleotides are TGTGCCAGCAGCCTAAAAGAGACCCAGTACTTC. Translating gives CASSLKETQYF.

The rearrangement links TRBV7-6 to TRBJ2-1; 9 bases are a match to TRBD2. From germline, CDR1 is SGHVS and CDR2 FNYEAQ. After removal of 3 bases from V and 4 bases from J, the junction contained 4 bases not matched to a gene. CDR3 length: 15 amino acids. This CDR3 is CASSLRTSDYNEQFF. For the CDR3, the DNA is TGTGCCAGCAGCTTGCGGACTAGCGATTACAATGAGCAGTTCTTC. Combining the CDR3 with reference TRBV7-6 and TRBJ2-1 gives the whole variable domain GAGVSQSPRYKVTKRGQDVALRCDPISGHVSLYWYRQALGQGPEFLTYFNYEAQQDKSGLPNDRFSAERPEGSISTLTIQRTEQRDSAMYRCASSLRTSDYNEQFFGPGTRLTVL.